This TCR beta chain came from a study of early T cells in non-severe SARS-CoV-2 infection. Looking at the study overall: Whole-blood bulk RNA, unsorted, was sequenced, and chains were unpaired.

The library protocol tagged individual cDNA molecules with unique molecular identifiers. TCRdb used MiXCR to reprocess the 5' RACE reads, holding one entry per CDR3 protein. The sample has 70,000 to 90,000 distinct CDR3 sequences, 10% seen once. This clonotype occurred a few times. V shed 3 bases and J 2 bases; nucleotides not matched to a gene: 9. Germline values: CDR1 SGHDN, CDR2 FVKESK. The CDR3 has 17 residues. The sample in question was whole blood, obtained at baseline. This chain joins TRBV14 and TRBJ2-7, with 11 bases aligning to TRBD2. The sequence derives from an adult who was a healthcare worker with PCR-confirmed SARS-CoV-2 infection or an uninfected control (not recorded which). The CDR3 bases are TGTGCCAGCAGCCACCGAACCGGGACTAGCGGTGCCTACGAGCAGTACTTC. It codes for CASSHRTGTSGAYEQYF.